This is a list of T cell receptor beta chains from one sample in a study of blood T cell repertoires in COVID-19. Sequencing was performed with immunoSEQ multiplex PCR; in TCRdb, only in-frame clones are kept and a portion is missing. The table shows approximately 100,000 clones, with more than 65% occurring only once. Sequenced sample: peripheral blood. These receptor sequences come from a woman older than 75 with acute or convalescent COVID-19. CDR3s include the opening cysteine and the closing phenylalanine or tryptophan. The D gene is left open where the match is weak. Clone size is not always given. Where it is, it says once, few, many or a class for expanded clones.

J gene | V gene | D gene | clone size | CDR3 DNA | CDR3 protein
TRBJ1-1 | TRBV7-3 | - | - | TGTGCCAGCAGATCGGGACAGAACACTGAAGCTTTCTTT | CASRSGQNTEAFF
TRBJ2-1 | TRBV7-9 | - | - | TGTGCCAGCAGCTTAGGGGTAGCAGAGCAGTTCTTC | CASSLGVAEQFF
TRBJ1-4 | TRBV28 | - | few | TGTGCCAGCAGTTCCGCCGGGGAGGCGGGTGAAAAACTGTTTTTT | CASSSAGEAGEKLFF
TRBJ2-3 | TRBV14 | TRBD2 | - | TGTGCCAGCAGCCGAAAGAGCGGGGGAGTCACAGATACGCAGTATTTT | CASSRKSGGVTDTQYF
TRBJ1-2 | TRBV7-6 | - | few | TGTGCCAGCAGCTTAGACGGGAGGGTAGGCTACACCTTC | CASSLDGRVGYTF
TRBJ1-2 | TRBV19 | - | - | TGTGCCAGTAGTGTGACAGCTAACTATGGCTACACCTTC | CASSVTANYGYTF
TRBJ2-3 | TRBV2 | - | - | TGTGCCAGCAGTCGAAGTTGGACTAGCACAGATACGCAGTATTTT | CASSRSWTSTDTQYF
TRBJ1-3 | TRBV30 | - | - | TGTGCCTGGAGTGTAGCAGGGAGAAACACCATATATTTT | CAWSVAGRNTIYF
TRBJ1-2 | TRBV11-2 | TRBD1 | - | TGTGCCAGCAGCTCCCAGGGGGAGACAGATGGCTACACCTTC | CASSSQGETDGYTF
TRBJ1-6 | TRBV12-3/TRBV12-4 | - | - | TGTGCCAGCAGCCCACAGGAAATTCCGTCCCTCCACTTT | CASSPQEIPSLHF
TRBJ1-2 | TRBV2 | - | - | TGTGCCAGCAGTGGCCAGGGGCTAGGCTACACCTTC | CASSGQGLGYTF
TRBJ2-3 | TRBV5-5 | TRBD2 | - | TGTGCCAGCTCCGCTGGGCGGGGGGGCCAGGGGGATACGCAGTATTTT | CASSAGRGGQGDTQYF
TRBJ2-3 | TRBV5-6 | - | - | TGTGCCAGCAGCTATGCCGCGGGGCCGAGAGATACGCAGTATTTT | CASSYAAGPRDTQYF
TRBJ2-6 | TRBV28 | - | - | TGTGCCAGCAGTTTGAGGGTTGGGAGCTCTGGGGCCAACGTCCTGACTTTC | CASSLRVGSSGANVLTF
TRBJ1-2 | TRBV20-1 | - | - | TGCAGTGCTAGTGGCCAGAATAACTATGGCTACACCTTC | CSASGQNNYGYTF
TRBJ2-3 | TRBV21-1 | - | - | - | CASSKVGEGTAPTDTQYF
TRBJ1-1 | TRBV7-9 | TRBD1 | once | TGTGCCAGCAGCCTCCGGGACAGGGGGCTTGAACGGAACACTGAAGCTTTCTTT | CASSLRDRGLERNTEAFF
TRBJ2-4 | TRBV4-3 | TRBD2 | - | TGCGCCAGCAGCCAAGAACCGCGGGGGAGTGACATTCAGTACTTC | CASSQEPRGSDIQYF
TRBJ2-1 | TRBV5-5 | TRBD2 | - | TGTGCCAGCAGCTTGGCAGGTAGCGGGGGGGCAGGCAATGAGCAGTTCTTC | CASSLAGSGGAGNEQFF
TRBJ2-3 | TRBV6-5 | TRBD2 | - | TGTGCCAGCAACCCAAGGGCGGGGGGGCGTGATACGCAGTATTTT | CASNPRAGGRDTQYF
TRBJ2-3 | TRBV5-1 | TRBD2 | - | TGCGCCAGCAGCCCGGGACTAGCGGGCACAGATACGCAGTATTTT | CASSPGLAGTDTQYF
TRBJ1-4 | TRBV5-1 | - | - | TGCGCCAGCAGCTTGACAGGAGCAACTAATGAAAAACTGTTTTTT | CASSLTGATNEKLFF
TRBJ1-1 | TRBV5-4 | - | - | TGTGCCAGCAGCTTGGCCGGAGTAGGCACTGAAGCTTTCTTT | CASSLAGVGTEAFF
TRBJ1-4 | TRBV28 | - | - | TGTGCCAGCAGCCAACAATCTCTTGGACTGTTTTTT | CASSQQSLGLFF
TRBJ1-4 | TRBV19 | - | - | TGTGCCAGTAGTTCTCAGGGTTTGGGTGAAAAACTGTTTTTT | CASSSQGLGEKLFF
TRBJ2-5 | TRBV28 | TRBD2 | - | TGTGCCAGCAGTGTAGCGGGGGGCAGGGGGCTGAGGGAGACCCAGTACTTC | CASSVAGGRGLRETQYF
TRBJ1-2 | TRBV5-4 | - | - | TGTGCCAGCAGCTTGGGAGGGTTAGGCCGGGAGTTCCATGGCTACACCTTC | CASSLGGLGREFHGYTF
TRBJ1-1 | TRBV3-1/TRBV3-2 | TRBD1 | - | TGTGCCAGCAGCCACCACTCGAGAGGGGGCGGCACTGAAGCTTTCTTT | CASSHHSRGGGTEAFF
TRBJ2-5 | TRBV3-1/TRBV3-2 | TRBD1 | - | TGTGCCAGCAGCCCCCCCCCGGGACAGGGGGTTCAAGAGACCCAGTACTTC | CASSPPPGQGVQETQYF
TRBJ2-3 | TRBV11-3 | - | - | TGTGCCAGCAGCTTAGGACTAGGGTCGGCAGATACGCAGTATTTT | CASSLGLGSADTQYF
TRBJ2-5 | TRBV3-1/TRBV3-2 | - | - | TGTGCCAGCAGCCCCAGCGTTCGTTCGTCTCAAGAGACCCAGTACTTC | CASSPSVRSSQETQYF
TRBJ1-1 | TRBV6-5 | - | - | TGTGCCAGCCTCCGGGGGCGGGGGACTGAAGCTTTCTTT | CASLRGRGTEAFF
TRBJ1-5 | TRBV7-2 | - | - | TGTGCCAGCAGCTTCGGCAGGGAAGGTCAGCCCCAGCATTTT | CASSFGREGQPQHF
TRBJ2-2 | TRBV24-1 | TRBD1 | - | TGTGCCACCAGTGATACCGCAGGGGGCTCCACCGGGGAGCTGTTTTTT | CATSDTAGGSTGELFF